What follows are 19 T cell receptor beta chains derived from one specimen sequenced in a study of OX40 agonist ivuxolimab in advanced cancers. Using immunoSEQ multiplex PCR, the repertoire was profiled, and TCRdb retains in-frame clones only, with some absent. The table lists some 33,000 clones, around 74% of them singletons. The sample in question was CD4+ or CD8+ T cells sorted from blood, obtained in a trial of the OX40 agonist ivuxolimab. These receptors were obtained from an adult with an advanced solid tumor such as melanoma, head and neck, liver or kidney cancer.

V usage is TRBV11-2 and J usage is TRBJ1-1, with D unclear. Trimming removed 0 bases at V and 4 bases at J, with 6 bases between. This CDR3 contains 13 residues. Looked up from germline, CDR1 is SGHAT and CDR2 is FQNNGV. As DNA, the CDR3 is TGTGCCAGCAGCTTAGATCGGACCACTGAAGCTTTCTTT. It codes for CASSLDRTTEAFF.

The V gene is TRBV27, the J gene TRBJ1-1; tentative D call: TRBD1 (5 bases). Trimming removed 4 bases from V and 0 bases from J, with 24 bases in between. Germline V gene lookup returns CDR1 MNHEY and CDR2 SMNVEV (reference sequence). The CDR3 extends over 19 amino acids. CDR3 region: CASSSTTPKRGNMNTEAFF. CDR3 bases: TGTGCCAGCAGTTCAACGACCCCCAAAAGGGGTAACATGAACACTGAAGCTTTCTTT.

This rearrangement joins TRBV2 to TRBJ2-7; a possible D gene is TRBD1 (6 bases). Trimming removed 4 bases at V and 6 bases at J, with 19 bases between. Germline assignment: CDR1 SNHLY and CDR2 FYNNEI. The CDR3 has 15 residues. The CDR3 sequence is CASSGGGRGSREQYF. The CDR3 coding sequence is TGTGCCAGCAGTGGGGGCGGCAGGGGATCTCGCGAGCAGTACTTC.

This clone was picked up a small number of times. This chain joins TRBV30 and TRBJ1-5, with D unresolved. The length of the CDR3 is 12 residues. Germline CDR1 GTSNPN, CDR2 SVGIG (reference sequence). Trimming cost V 5 bases and J 0 bases, with 5 bases left between them. In DNA form, the CDR3 reads TGTGCCTGGGGACTTAGCAATCAGCCCCAGCATTTT. The encoded protein is CAWGLSNQPQHF.

This clone was seen only a few times. The CDR3 region has the DNA TGTGCCACCAGCAGAGAAGTACGGCGGATGAACACCGGGGAGCTGTTTTTT. Protein sequence: CATSREVRRMNTGELFF. The chain couples TRBV15 to TRBJ2-2; D is unclear. V was pared by 0 bases and J by 1 base, with 12 bases between. From germline, CDR1 is LNHNV and CDR2 YYDKDF (reference sequence). CDR3 length: 17 amino acids. The entire variable domain, with the rest obtained from reference TRBV15 and TRBJ2-2, is as follows: DAMVIQNPRYQVTQFGKPVTLSCSQTLNHNVMYWYQQKSSQAPKLLFHYYDKDFNNEADTPDNFQSRRPNTSFCFLDIRSPGLGDTAMYLCATSREVRRMNTGELFFGEGSRLTVL.

V is TRBV9 and J is TRBJ1-1; 9 nucleotides line up with TRBD1. CDR3 length: 15 amino acids. V shed 2 bases, J shed 6 bases, and the junction held 8 bases outside the gene matches. Per the germline V gene, CDR1 is SGDLS and CDR2 is YYNGEE. DNA for the CDR3: TGTGCCAGCAGCGTGGGACAGGGAAAGGTGGCTGAAGCTTTCTTT. This sequence encodes CASSVGQGKVAEAFF.

The V call is TRBV18, the J call TRBJ1-3; a possible D gene is TRBD1 (6 bases). The CDR3 extends over 15 amino acids. The V gene lost 3 bases and the J gene lost 0 bases, with 9 bases spanning the gap. Per germline, CDR1 KGHSH and CDR2 LQKENI. The CDR3 nucleotides read TGTGCCAGCTCACCCCGACAGGTCTCTGGAAACACCATATATTTT. Translation: CASSPRQVSGNTIYF.

The chain carries TRBV6-6 and TRBJ2-6; D gene unclear. Germline V CDR1 and CDR2: MNHNY, SVGAGI (reference sequence). V lost 4 bases, J lost 2 bases, and 9 bases lay in between. The CDR3 contains 15 residues. CDR3 loop: CASSFLGTGANVLTF. The CDR3 DNA is TGTGCCAGCAGTTTCCTAGGAACTGGGGCCAACGTCCTGACTTTC.

Points on this clone: Other nucleotide sequences from this sample produce the same CDR3. The rearrangement links TRBV9 to TRBJ1-4; 10 bases are a match to TRBD1. V lost 0 bases and J lost 7; bases outside the gene matches: 9. Germline V gives CDR1 SGDLS, CDR2 YYNGEE. This CDR3 is 17 amino acids long. CDR3 residues: CASSVATGTGDSEKLFF. The CDR3 nucleotides read TGTGCCAGCAGCGTAGCTACCGGGACAGGGGATAGTGAAAAACTGTTTTTT.

Here the CDR3 DNA reads TGTGCCAGCAGCTACCGACAAGGCACCGGGGAGCTGTTTTTT. Amino acids: CASSYRQGTGELFF. This chain uses TRBV11-1 with TRBJ2-2; D not certain. V was trimmed by 4 bases and J by 4 bases, leaving 10 bases between them. There are 14 residues in the CDR3. CDR1 SGHAT and CDR2 FQDESV come from the germline V gene (reference sequence).

This clone appeared many times. Other nucleotide sequences in the sample specify the same CDR3. The J gene is TRBJ1-5, the V gene TRBV7-8; no clear D gene. V was shortened by 1 base and J by 6 bases, with 7 bases between the two germline ends. CDR1 SGHVS and CDR2 FQNEAQ come from the germline V gene. This CDR3 contains 13 residues. The CDR3 reads CASSLDVGQPQHF. CDR3 sequence (DNA): TGTGCCAGCAGCTTAGACGTAGGTCAGCCCCAGCATTTT.

This sequence joins TRBV6-1 and TRBJ1-2; D unclear. Trimming removed 7 bases at V and 8 bases at J, with 20 bases between. Germline V gene lookup returns CDR1 MNHNS and CDR2 SASEGT. This CDR3 region has 14 residues. DNA of the CDR3: TGTGCCAGCACCCTTCGGGATCAGACGAACGGCTACACCTTC. It is translated as CASTLRDQTNGYTF.

This clone came up a few times. This chain connects TRBV27 to TRBJ2-3, with 10 bases lining up with TRBD2. V was clipped by 3 bases and J by 2 bases; unmatched bases: 5. Germline-derived CDR1 and CDR2 are MNHEY and SMNVEV (reference sequence). This CDR3 has 16 residues. CDR3 in amino acids: CASSLRTSGYTDTQYF. The CDR3, as DNA: TGTGCCAGCAGTTTGAGGACTAGCGGCTACACAGATACGCAGTATTTT.

This clone occurred many times. The J gene is TRBJ1-1, the V gene TRBV6-4, with D uncertain. CDR3 length: 13 residues. Germline values: CDR1 MRHNA, CDR2 SNTAGT. The V end lost 6 bases, the J end lost 3 bases, and 11 bases lay between the germline ends. The chain's CDR3 is CASRRLRDTEAFF. CDR3 nucleotide sequence: TGTGCCAGCAGAAGACTCCGGGACACTGAAGCTTTCTTT.

The chain uses TRBV9 and TRBJ1-3; unclear D gene. V was trimmed by 0 bases and J by 0 bases, leaving 7 bases between them. Germline loops: CDR1 SGDLS, CDR2 YYNGEE. This CDR3 is 15 amino acids long. The DNA of the CDR3 is TGTGCCAGCAGCGTAGAGGAGTACTCTGGAAACACCATATATTTT. It specifies CASSVEEYSGNTIYF.

The chain couples TRBV19 to TRBJ2-7, with TRBD2 matching 9 bases. Per germline, CDR1 LNHDA and CDR2 SQIVND (reference sequence). This CDR3 contains 13 residues. Trimming took 5 bases from V and 4 from J; bases not matched to a gene: 3. The CDR3 reads CASSEGLAYEQYF. DNA of the CDR3: TGTGCCAGTAGTGAGGGACTAGCATACGAGCAGTACTTC. The full variable domain, with the rest looked up from reference TRBV19 and TRBJ2-7, is DGGITQSPKYLFRKEGQNVTLSCEQNLNHDAMYWYRQDPGQGLRLIYYSQIVNDFQKGDIAEGYSVSREKKESFPLTVTSAQKNPTAFYLCASSEGLAYEQYFGPGTRLTVT.

The rearrangement uses TRBV30 and TRBJ1-1, with D perhaps matching TRBD1 (5 bases). Trimming stripped 2 bases from V and 10 bases from J, with 14 bases between. This CDR3 has 12 residues. CDR1 GTSNPN and CDR2 SVGIG come from the germline V gene (reference sequence). The CDR3 nucleotides read TGTGCCTGGAGTAAAGAGGGTGGGGGAGCTTTCTTT. Translation: CAWSKEGGGAFF.

V and J are TRBV2 and TRBJ2-7; 9 bases fit TRBD1. The CDR3 spans 13 residues. V lost 6 bases, J lost 4 bases, and 4 bases stayed unmatched. Germline V gene data show CDR1 as SNHLY and CDR2 as FYNNEI. The CDR3, as DNA: TGTGCCAGCAGGACCGGGACAGGGTACGAGCAGTACGTC. This encodes CASRTGTGYEQYV.

This chain uses TRBV1 with TRBJ1-4; the table's D gene call, TRBD1, was not cross checked with the DNA. TRBV1 is a pseudogene locus. This CDR3 is built from 18 residues. Written as DNA, the CDR3 is TGCACCAGCAGCCAAGCGGTGGGTCTTAAGGGGCAAAATGAAAAACTGTTTTTT. This translates into CTSSQAVGLKGQNEKLFF.